This T cell receptor beta chain was obtained from a study of CD8 T cells in ankylosing spondylitis. Study-level points and caveats: Ankylosing spondylitis blood appeared to be characterized by a TCR beta motif of roughly eight highly homologous variants. As for the disease-linked clones, they showed a CD8+ phenotype and occurred at relatively low frequencies in peripheral blood. Reportedly, matched ankylosing spondylitis synovial fluid was significantly enriched for disease-linked clones.

Each TCR beta library was made by quantitative 5'-RACE that incorporated molecular barcodes. A single record per CDR3 protein comes from TCRdb applying MiXCR to the 5' RACE reads. The table records around 490,000 distinct CDR3 sequences, about 5.7% of them present only once. This clonotype was observed at least ten times. Its antigen is undetermined. CDR3 size: 16 residues. The germline V gene encodes CDR1 SGHRS and CDR2 YFSETQ. Trimming removed 3 bases from V and 7 bases from J; junction bases left unmatched: 11. V usage is TRBV5-1 and J usage is TRBJ2-1; 9 positions match TRBD1. The sequence derives from a male donor with ankylosing spondylitis. The material sequenced was blood, either unsorted or a sorted T cell fraction (not recorded which). CDR3 sequence reads: CASSSQQGASWNEQFF. In DNA, the CDR3 is TGCGCCAGCAGCTCACAACAGGGGGCAAGTTGGAATGAGCAGTTCTTC.